This T cell receptor beta chain was obtained from a study of blood T cell repertoires in COVID-19. Study-level information: Sites in the United States, Italy and Spain provided acute and convalescent COVID-19 samples. The cDNA or gDNA used as material had been derived from T cells, B-cell-depleted T cells, or PBMCs.

Individuals aged 18 to 89 years were recruited from 24 US areas. Authors' processing steps: Reference gene primers were amplified, and this amplification served to estimate nucleated cell counts. Produced via immunoSEQ multiplex PCR; TCRdb's table is partial and in-frame only. V, J and clone size are taken as reported in that table, and D and trimming were inferred from the DNA itself. Of about 200,000 clones detected, around 81% appear once; the ten largest clones hold 8.5% to 10%. The specimen sequenced was PBMCs or T cells enriched from blood (not recorded which). The TCR comes from a woman between 45 and 60 years old with acute COVID-19.

The CDR3, as DNA: TGCGCCAGCAGCTTGGCTCAAGGACTAGCGGGTGGATATGCTTTACGAGAGACCCAGTACTTC. Translating it yields CASSLAQGLAGGYALRETQYF. The genes are TRBV5-1 and TRBJ2-5, with 11 bases aligning to TRBD2. Germline V lookup: CDR1 SGHRS, CDR2 YFSETQ. The CDR3 has 21 amino acids. Trimming took 0 bases from V and 4 from J; bases not matched to a gene: 20.